The 5 T cell receptor beta chains below were found in one sample sequenced in a study of T-cell memory formation after mild COVID-19. Via MiXCR, TCRdb re-called the 5' RACE reads, giving one row per CDR3 protein. The top ten hold over 1.1% of the sample, which has approximately 30,000 distinct CDR3 sequences, 15% to 20% seen once. Sequenced material: PBMCs or a T cell subset sorted from them (not recorded which). The receptors come from an adult who had mild COVID-19 (a few samples of this study predate the infection). Cell type and time point are not known.

This clonotype has ten or more counts. The chain recombines TRBV5-1 with TRBJ1-2, with D possibly matching TRBD1 (6 bases). Germline-derived CDR1 and CDR2 are SGHRS and YFSETQ. The CDR3 is 14 residues long. The V gene lost 3 bases and the J gene lost 2 bases, with 11 bases spanning the gap. The CDR3 DNA sequence: TGCGCCAGCAGCTCAGGGGATCCGAACTATGGCTACACCTTC. Residues: CASSSGDPNYGYTF. Full variable domain (outside the CDR3, taken from reference TRBV5-1 and TRBJ1-2): KAGVTQTPRYLIKTRGQQVTLSCSPISGHRSVSWYQQTPGQGLQFLFEYFSETQRNKGNFPGRFSGRQFSNSRSEMNVSTLELGDSALYLCASSSGDPNYGYTFGSGTRLTVV.

This clonotype has just a few counts. One junction end does not reproduce the germline sequence, and a read error may be involved. This sequence joins TRBV7-7 and TRBJ1-2; 9 positions match TRBD1. The germline CDR1 and CDR2 sequences are SSHAT and FNYEAQ (reference sequence). The CDR3 loop spans 17 amino acids. CDR3 sequence reads: CASSLGRTGARGWGYTF. CDR3 DNA sequence: TGTGCTAGCAGCTTAGGGAGGACAGGGGCCCGAGGCTGGGGCTACACCTTC. Based on the CDR3 plus reference TRBV7-7 and TRBJ1-2, the full variable domain is GAGVSQSPRYKVTKRGQDVTLRCDPISSHATLYWYQQALGQGPEFLTYFNYEAQPDKSGLPSDRFSAERPEGSISTLTIQRTEQRDSAMYRCASSLGRTGARGWGYTFGSGTRLTVV.

This clonotype occurred many times. At one end the junction does not follow the germline gene, possibly because of a read error. This chain links TRBV30 with TRBJ2-1; 13 nucleotides agree with TRBD2. Germline V lookup: CDR1 GTSNPN, CDR2 SVGIG (reference sequence). CDR3 length equals 14 residues. CDR3 protein: CARTSGGALFHQTF. CDR3 nucleotides: TGTGCCCGAACTAGCGGGGGGGCATTATTCCACCAAACCTTC.

This sequence joins TRBV24-1 and TRBJ2-1; D tentatively reads TRBD1 or TRBD2 (6 bases each). Between the trimmed V and J ends, which lost 4 bases and 2 bases, there was a span of 14 bases. The CDR3 length is 16 residues. Germline assignment: CDR1 KGHDR and CDR2 SFDVKD. This chain's CDR3 is CATSDYGGGTYNEQFF. In DNA form, the CDR3 reads TGTGCCACCAGTGACTATGGAGGGGGGACCTACAATGAGCAGTTCTTC.

The chain recombines TRBV27 with TRBJ2-1; D gene unclear. V shed 5 bases and J shed 0 bases, with 11 bases lying between them. Per germline, CDR1 MNHEY and CDR2 SMNVEV (reference sequence). CDR3 size: 15 residues. CDR3 DNA: TGTGCCAGCAGTGCCCTCGCGGACTCCTACAATGAGCAGTTCTTC. This encodes CASSALADSYNEQFF.